The 24 T cell receptor beta chains below were found in one sample sequenced in a study of blood T cell repertoires in COVID-19. The repertoire was sequenced with immunoSEQ multiplex PCR; TCRdb's copy has only in-frame clones and lacks some. The sample yields 250,000 to 300,000 clones, 85% to 90% seen once. Sequences were obtained from peripheral blood. The receptors were gathered from a woman aged 30 to 39 with COVID-19, enrolled during active disease.

V gene TRBV9 combines with J gene TRBJ1-2; D perhaps matches TRBD1 (6 bases). The CDR3 contains 14 residues. The germline V and J ends were trimmed by 3 bases and 7 bases, with 16 bases remaining between them. Per the germline V gene, CDR1 is SGDLS and CDR2 is YYNGEE. Written as DNA, the CDR3 is TGTGCCAGCAGCGGGGGGGGCATCGATGTTGGCTACACCTTC. It is translated as CASSGGGIDVGYTF.

This chain links TRBV15 with TRBJ1-5; D is possibly TRBD1 (6 bases). The CDR3 has 17 residues. Per the germline V gene, CDR1 is LNHNV and CDR2 is YYDKDF (reference sequence). DNA for the CDR3: TGTGCGACCTCGCGATACCCACAGGGTGGTAGGGATCAGCCCCAGCATTTT. Translating it yields CATSRYPQGGRDQPQHF.

The chain links TRBV4-2 to TRBJ2-1, with 16 bases aligning to TRBD2. The CDR3 has 18 residues. V shed 6 bases, J shed 2 bases, and the junction held 7 bases outside the gene matches. The germline V gene encodes CDR1 LGHNA and CDR2 YNFKEQ. CDR3 coding DNA: TGTGCCAGCAGGGATCCGGGACTAGCGGGGGGGCCCTACAATGAGCAGTTCTTC. It encodes CASRDPGLAGGPYNEQFF.

V gene TRBV4-1 combines with J gene TRBJ2-7, with 7 bases aligning to TRBD1. Trimming cost V 3 bases and J 2 bases; bases outside gene matches: 7. This CDR3 comprises 15 residues. Per germline, CDR1 MGHRA and CDR2 YSYEKL. CDR3 sequence: CASSQAPGGPYEQYF. CDR3 nucleotides: TGCGCCAGCAGCCAGGCGCCAGGGGGACCCTACGAGCAGTACTTC.

The rearrangement joins TRBV7-9 to TRBJ2-7; 10 nucleotides line up with TRBD2. The J segment lost 3 bases and the V segment lost 2 bases, leaving 7 bases of the junction unmatched. CDR3 size: 16 residues. CDR1 and CDR2 (germline): SEHNR, FQNEAQ (reference sequence). CDR3 DNA: TGTGCCAGCAGCTTACTCCTAGCGGGGGTTAGCTACGAGCAGTACTTC. Translating it yields CASSLLLAGVSYEQYF.

This clone was counted at least ten times. J is TRBJ2-3 and V is TRBV21-1; TRBD2, as called in the table, went unchecked against the DNA. TRBV21-1 is a pseudogene locus. This CDR3 contains 15 residues. The CDR3 region is CASSNMGGPTDTQYF. In nucleotides, the CDR3 is TGTGCCAGCAGCAATATGGGGGGGCCCACAGATACGCAGTATTTT.

The rearrangement uses TRBV4-2 and TRBJ2-7; 13 bases agree with TRBD2. The germline CDR1 and CDR2 sequences are LGHNA and YNFKEQ. Unmatched junction bases numbered 4, after V lost 1 base and J lost 1 base. This CDR3 is 17 amino acids long. This chain's CDR3 is CASSQGLAGGPSYEQYF. In DNA form, the CDR3 reads TGTGCCAGCAGCCAAGGACTAGCGGGGGGCCCTTCCTACGAGCAGTACTTC.

The V gene is TRBV9, the J gene TRBJ2-2; 10 bases line up with TRBD2. Germline CDR1 and CDR2: SGDLS and YYNGEE. The CDR3 sequence is 16 residues long. The ends lost 2 bases at V and 5 bases at J; junction bases unmatched: 6. For the CDR3, the DNA is TGTGCCAGCAGCGTCACTAGCGGGGTTCTGACCGGGGAGCTGTTTTTT. This translates into CASSVTSGVLTGELFF.

The V gene is TRBV4-1, the J gene TRBJ2-5, with 8 bases identical to TRBD2. The V and J ends lost 1 base and 3 bases, in that order; junction bases with no gene match: 13. Germline V CDR1 and CDR2: MGHRA, YSYEKL. This CDR3 is built from 18 residues. The CDR3 sequence is CASSQAWTGGLGEETQYF. The CDR3 nucleotides read TGCGCCAGCAGCCAAGCTTGGACGGGAGGGTTGGGTGAAGAGACCCAGTACTTC.

For the CDR3, the DNA is TGTGCCAGCAGTGGCGGGACAGGGGGCTTGTATGAAAAACTGTTTTTT. Amino acid sequence: CASSGGTGGLYEKLFF. V gene TRBV2 combines with J gene TRBJ1-4; 12 bases are shared with TRBD1. Germline V lookup: CDR1 SNHLY, CDR2 FYNNEI. Trimming removed 4 bases from V and 6 bases from J; junction bases left unmatched: 6. The CDR3 runs to 16 residues.

The chain is built from TRBV2 and TRBJ2-7, with TRBD1 matching over 8 bases. Germline-derived CDR1 and CDR2 are SNHLY and FYNNEI. V lost 6 bases and J lost 5; bases outside the gene matches: 12. The CDR3 extends over 15 amino acids. CDR3 nucleotides: TGTGCCAGCAGCCGTTTGGGGACAGGCGACCACGAGCAGTACTTC. Encoded protein: CASSRLGTGDHEQYF. The whole variable domain, filled in from reference TRBV2 and TRBJ2-7, reads EPEVTQTPSHQVTQMGQEVILRCVPISNHLYFYWYRQILGQKVEFLVSFYNNEISEKSEIFDDQFSVERPDGSNFTLKIRSTKLEDSAMYFCASSRLGTGDHEQYFGPGTRLTVT.

The chain links TRBV10-3 to TRBJ2-1; D call uncertain. The CDR3 is made up of 13 amino acids. V was clipped by 0 bases and J by 3 bases, with 3 bases between them. Per the germline V gene, CDR1 is ENHRY and CDR2 is SYGVKD. The CDR3, as DNA: TGTGCCATCAGTGAGTCGAGCTACAATGAGCAGTTCTTC. It specifies CAISESSYNEQFF.

The chain has TRBV7-5 and TRBJ2-3; no DNA check was done on the table's D call, TRBD2. TRBV7-5 is a pseudogene segment. The CDR3 has 13 amino acids. CDR3 sequence (DNA): TGTGTCAGAAGCGCAAAGACGGGAGATACGCAGTATTTT. Protein: CVRSAKTGDTQYF.

The chain carries TRBV27 and TRBJ2-7; D may be TRBD2 (5 bases). V gave up 3 bases and J gave up 3 bases, with 12 bases separating them. CDR3 size: 14 residues. Germline-derived CDR1 and CDR2 are MNHEY and SMNVEV (reference sequence). In DNA form, the CDR3 reads TGTGCCAGCAGTTTTAGCGCTAGAAACTACGAGCAGTACTTC. The encoded protein is CASSFSARNYEQYF.

The genes are TRBV7-2 and TRBJ1-1; no clear D. Trimming removed 5 bases from V and 2 bases from J, with 9 bases in between. There are 13 residues in the CDR3. Looked up from germline, CDR1 is SGHTA and CDR2 is FQGNSA. CDR3 residues: CASSPLLNTEAFF. DNA of the CDR3: TGTGCCAGCAGCCCACTTCTCAACACTGAAGCTTTCTTT. The full variable domain, completed using reference TRBV7-2 and TRBJ1-1, is GAGVSQSPSNKVTEKGKDVELRCDPISGHTALYWYRQSLGQGLEFLIYFQGNSAPDKSGLPSDRFSAERTGGSVSTLTIQRTQQEDSAVYLCASSPLLNTEAFFGQGTRLTVV.

The CDR3 coding sequence is TGTGCCAGCAGCCCCCGCGGGGGTAGCAATCAGCCCCAGCATTTT. Translating it yields CASSPRGGSNQPQHF. This chain joins TRBV7-9 and TRBJ1-5, with a tentative D call TRBD1 (5 bases). Deletions cut 5 bases from V and 0 bases from J, with 11 bases between. CDR3 size: 15 residues. Germline V gene sequence: CDR1 SEHNR, CDR2 FQNEAQ (reference sequence).

The CDR3 here is CASSIGVGSKNIQYF. CDR3 DNA sequence: TGTGCCAGTAGTATCGGGGTCGGGTCCAAAAACATTCAGTACTTC. This sequence joins TRBV19 and TRBJ2-4, with D perhaps TRBD2 (5 bases). Between the trimmed V and J ends, which lost 3 bases and 2 bases, there was a span of 11 bases. There are 15 residues in the CDR3. Germline V gene sequence: CDR1 LNHDA, CDR2 SQIVND (reference sequence).

This chain uses TRBV11-2 with TRBJ2-1; 10 bases are shared with TRBD2. V trimming: 3 bases; J trimming: 9 bases; junction bases outside the gene matches: 11. Germline V CDR1 and CDR2: SGHAT, FQNNGV. The CDR3 totals 16 residues. The CDR3 protein is CASSLGAGGPGGEQFF. As DNA, the CDR3 is TGTGCCAGCAGCTTGGGAGCGGGGGGGCCCGGCGGTGAGCAGTTCTTC.

The chain couples TRBV9 to TRBJ2-7; 8 nucleotides match TRBD2. CDR1 is SGDLS and CDR2 is YYNGEE in the germline V gene. This CDR3 spans 15 amino acids. V lost 2 bases and J lost 7; bases outside the gene matches: 11. In nucleotides, the CDR3 is TGTGCCAGCAGCGTTGGTTATAGCGGGGCTTGGGAGCAGTACTTC. The encoded protein is CASSVGYSGAWEQYF.

The chain recombines TRBV19 with TRBJ1-5; 7 positions match TRBD1. The V gene end was trimmed by 5 bases and the J gene end by 3 bases; junction bases not matched to a gene: 4. This CDR3 contains 14 residues. Germline V gene data show CDR1 as LNHDA and CDR2 as SQIVND (reference sequence). CDR3 nucleotide sequence: TGTGCCAGTAGTTGGGGACAGTTCAATCAGCCCCAGCATTTT. Its translation is CASSWGQFNQPQHF. Combining the CDR3 with reference TRBV19 and TRBJ1-5 gives the whole variable domain DGGITQSPKYLFRKEGQNVTLSCEQNLNHDAMYWYRQDPGQGLRLIYYSQIVNDFQKGDIAEGYSVSREKKESFPLTVTSAQKNPTAFYLCASSWGQFNQPQHFGDGTRLSIL.

This clone has a single count. Other nucleotide sequences from this sample produce the same CDR3. In nucleotides, the CDR3 is TGTGCCAGCTCACCATCCCAAAACACTGAAGCTTTCTTT. This gives the protein CASSPSQNTEAFF. This chain connects TRBV18 to TRBJ1-1; D is unclear. V shed 2 bases and J shed 2 bases, with 6 bases lying between them. The CDR3 has 13 amino acids. Germline V gene lookup returns CDR1 KGHSH and CDR2 LQKENI.

The genes are TRBV6-5 and TRBJ1-4; unclear D gene. The CDR3 consists of 14 residues. Germline lookup yields CDR1 MNHEY and CDR2 SVGAGI. V gave up 2 bases and J gave up 7 bases, with 11 bases separating them. CDR3 coding DNA: TGTGCCAGCAGTTACCTCCGGGAGCGTGAAAAACTGTTTTTT. Amino acids: CASSYLREREKLFF.

The chain links TRBV5-1 to TRBJ2-2; weak D call: TRBD2 (5 bases). Trimming shortened V by 2 bases and J by 1 base, and 9 bases separated the two germline ends. The CDR3 runs 15 residues. Germline V gene lookup returns CDR1 SGHRS and CDR2 YFSETQ. The CDR3 region has the DNA TGCGCCAGCAGCTTTGGACTGCTGAACACCGGGGAGCTGTTTTTT. Its protein product is CASSFGLLNTGELFF.

This clone was seen only a few times. The gene calls are TRBV6-5 and TRBJ1-1; D is unclear. The CDR3 spans 14 residues. The germline V gene encodes CDR1 MNHEY and CDR2 SVGAGI. Trimming removed 6 bases from V and 6 bases from J, with 17 bases in between. CDR3 sequence (DNA): TGTGCCAGCAGCTACAGAGCCGCGAGCGCTGAAGCTTTCTTT. Translating gives CASSYRAASAEAFF.